This passage covers 27 T cell receptor beta chains from one sample sequenced in a study of identical twins. TCRdb independently ran MiXCR on the 5' RACE reads; one entry per CDR3 protein. The profile covers hundreds of thousands of distinct CDR3 sequences, with approximately 13% appearing a single time and 1.5% to 2% taken by the ten largest. This sample was shared with a second study, whose subject was yellow fever vaccine responses in identical twins.

Sequencing used PBMCs. These receptors originate from a woman aged 18 to 35 in good health.

This clonotype appeared a few times. The V gene is TRBV19, the J gene TRBJ1-1; D call uncertain. The CDR3 is 13 residues long. Germline lookup yields CDR1 LNHDA and CDR2 SQIVND (reference sequence). V lost 3 bases, J lost 2 bases, and 7 bases lay in between. CDR3 sequence: CASSMYINTEAFF. The DNA of the CDR3 is TGTGCCAGTAGTATGTACATTAACACTGAAGCTTTCTTT.

This clonotype was observed a few times. The chain links TRBV5-1 to TRBJ1-1, with D perhaps matching TRBD1 (6 bases). CDR3 length: 14 amino acids. V dropped 4 bases and J dropped 5 bases, with 15 bases sitting between them. Germline lookup yields CDR1 SGHRS and CDR2 YFSETQ. CDR3 amino acids: CASSSDRTATEAFF. DNA for the CDR3: TGCGCCAGCAGCAGTGACAGGACCGCTACTGAAGCTTTCTTT.

This clonotype was picked up a small number of times. The chain recombines TRBV10-3 with TRBJ1-1, with a possible D match to TRBD1 (6 bases). CDR3 length equals 15 residues. The V end lost 4 bases, the J end lost 1 base, and 13 bases lay between the germline ends. In germline, CDR1 is ENHRY, CDR2 SYGVKD. This CDR3 is CAISVTQGTNTEAFF. CDR3 DNA: TGTGCCATCAGTGTAACCCAGGGGACGAACACTGAAGCTTTCTTT.

This chain joins TRBV15 and TRBJ1-2; 8 bases match TRBD1. The germline V gene encodes CDR1 LNHNV and CDR2 YYDKDF (reference sequence). V lost 0 bases, J lost 3 bases, and 3 bases stayed unmatched. The CDR3 sequence is 15 residues long. CDR3 residues: CATSRDWGQDYGYTF. CDR3 in DNA: TGTGCCACCAGCAGAGATTGGGGACAGGACTATGGCTACACCTTC.

This clonotype appeared many times. The rearrangement links TRBV12-5 to TRBJ1-1; D unresolved. The CDR3 has 11 amino acids. CDR1 is LGHNT, CDR2 FRNRAP, per germline. V lost 7 bases and J lost 1, with 4 bases in between. CDR3 amino acids: CASARNTEAFF. CDR3 coding DNA: TGTGCTAGTGCTAGGAACACTGAAGCTTTCTTT.

This clonotype has a handful of counts. The chain couples TRBV5-5 to TRBJ2-5; TRBD1 agrees at 9 bases. CDR3 length: 15 amino acids. J was trimmed by 5 bases and V by 4 bases; bases with no gene match: 9. Looked up from germline, CDR1 is SGHKS and CDR2 is YYEKEE (reference sequence). As DNA, the CDR3 is TGTGCCAGCAGCAACGGGACAGGGTTCCGGGAGACCCAGTACTTC. This encodes CASSNGTGFRETQYF.

This clonotype was counted a few times. The V call is TRBV25-1, the J call TRBJ2-1; possibly TRBD2 for D (6 bases). The V end was cut by 2 bases, the J end by 7 bases, with 18 bases between. There are 16 residues in the CDR3. Germline CDR1 and CDR2: MGHDK and SYGVNS. The chain's CDR3 is CASSEPGDVGRNEQFF. CDR3 sequence (DNA): TGTGCCAGCAGTGAACCGGGGGATGTCGGGCGAAATGAGCAGTTCTTC. Full variable domain (remainder filled in from reference TRBV25-1 and TRBJ2-1): EADIYQTPRYLVIGTGKKITLECSQTMGHDKMYWYQQDPGMELHLIHYSYGVNSTEKGDLSSESTVSRIRTEHFPLTLESARPSHTSQYLCASSEPGDVGRNEQFFGPGTRLTVL.

The CDR3 here is CASGPGHRGTDTQYF. The CDR3 DNA is TGTGCCAGCGGCCCGGGCCATCGGGGCACAGATACGCAGTATTTT. This sequence joins TRBV7-8 and TRBJ2-3; D is undetermined. V dropped 8 bases and J dropped 1 base, with 16 bases sitting between them. Germline V gene lookup returns CDR1 SGHVS and CDR2 FQNEAQ. The CDR3 covers 15 residues. The full variable domain, in which reference TRBV7-8 and TRBJ2-3 provide the parts outside the CDR3, is GAGVSQSPRYKVAKRGQDVALRCDPISGHVSLFWYQQALGQGPEFLTYFQNEAQLDKSGLPSDRFFAERPEGSVSTLKIQRTQQEDSAVYLCASGPGHRGTDTQYFGPGTRLTVL.

The chain combines TRBV10-3 with TRBJ1-2; D possibly corresponds to TRBD1 (5 bases). Germline assignment: CDR1 ENHRY and CDR2 SYGVKD. V shed 6 bases and J shed 8 bases, with 13 bases lying between them. The CDR3 is 12 amino acids. The CDR3 coding sequence is TGTGCCATCAGGGGACTACAAGGCGGCTACACCTTC. Its protein is CAIRGLQGGYTF.

This clonotype turned up a few times. V usage is TRBV5-1 and J usage is TRBJ2-1; TRBD1 agrees at 7 bases. Germline V gene data show CDR1 as SGHRS and CDR2 as YFSETQ. There are 17 residues in the CDR3. J gave up 0 bases and V 3 bases, and 9 bases lay outside the gene matches. The CDR3 coding sequence is TGCGCCAGCAGCTCCGGGTCCGGGACAGTCTCCTACAATGAGCAGTTCTTC. Translation gives CASSSGSGTVSYNEQFF.

This clonotype has more than one count but fewer than ten. The chain recombines TRBV5-1 with TRBJ2-7; D possibly corresponds to TRBD1 (6 bases). V lost 2 bases to trimming and J lost 7 bases, with 13 bases between them. Germline V gene lookup returns CDR1 SGHRS and CDR2 YFSETQ. The CDR3 has 13 residues. In DNA form, the CDR3 reads TGCGCCAGCAGCTTACAGGGACGTTGGGAGCAGTACTTC. It codes for CASSLQGRWEQYF.

The chain couples TRBV11-1 to TRBJ2-6, with D possibly TRBD2 on 5 matching bases. The germline V gene has CDR1 SGHAT and CDR2 FQDESV (reference sequence). Trimming stripped 5 bases from V and 0 bases from J, with 17 bases between. CDR3 length: 18 residues. The CDR3: CASSPRERINSGANVLTF. DNA of the CDR3: TGTGCCAGCAGCCCGAGGGAGCGGATAAACTCTGGGGCCAACGTCCTGACTTTC.

This clonotype was recorded a few times. This sequence joins TRBV7-8 and TRBJ2-3, with 8 bases identical to TRBD2. CDR1 is SGHVS, CDR2 FQNEAQ, per germline. This CDR3 has 17 residues. V lost 5 bases to trimming and J lost 2 bases; unmatched junction nucleotides: 12. CDR3 region: CASSPTYGRANTDTQYF. The CDR3 nucleotides are TGTGCCAGCAGCCCCACTTACGGGAGGGCCAACACAGATACGCAGTATTTT. Looking up the rest from reference TRBV7-8 and TRBJ2-3 gives the full variable domain: GAGVSQSPRYKVAKRGQDVALRCDPISGHVSLFWYQQALGQGPEFLTYFQNEAQLDKSGLPSDRFFAERPEGSVSTLKIQRTQQEDSAVYLCASSPTYGRANTDTQYFGPGTRLTVL.

The V and J genes are TRBV3-1 and TRBJ2-2, with no clear D. CDR3 length: 16 amino acids. V was trimmed by 0 bases and J by 4 bases, leaving 12 bases between them. Germline V CDR1 and CDR2: LGHDT, YNNKEL (reference sequence). CDR3 sequence reads: CASSQEQSPSTGELFF. The CDR3 nucleotides are TGTGCCAGCAGCCAAGAACAGAGCCCTTCCACCGGGGAGCTGTTTTTT.

This clonotype was seen more than once but under ten times. In nucleotides, the CDR3 is TGTGCCAGCAGCCAAGACCGCGGGGACCAAGAGACCCAGTACTTC. It is translated as CASSQDRGDQETQYF. This sequence joins TRBV3-1 and TRBJ2-5; D perhaps matches TRBD2 (6 bases). Trimming took 0 bases from V and 0 from J, leaving 8 bases between them. There are 15 residues in the CDR3. The germline V gene encodes CDR1 LGHDT and CDR2 YNNKEL (reference sequence).

This clonotype was recorded at least ten times. The genes are TRBV28 and TRBJ1-2; D gene unclear. V was cut by 5 bases and J by 2 bases, with 3 bases left in between. The CDR3 is made up of 11 amino acids. Per the germline V gene, CDR1 is MDHEN and CDR2 is SYDVKM. The CDR3 sequence: CASSRNYGYTF. For the CDR3, the DNA is TGTGCCAGCAGTCGAAACTATGGCTACACCTTC.

This clonotype appeared many times. The chain couples TRBV15 to TRBJ2-3, with TRBD1 identical over 7 bases. The ends lost 0 bases at V and 5 bases at J; junction bases unmatched: 8. The length of the CDR3 is 16 residues. The V gene's germline CDR1 is LNHNV and CDR2 YYDKDF (reference sequence). The chain's CDR3 is CATSRDFWTGGDTQYF. CDR3 nucleotides: TGTGCCACCAGCAGAGATTTTTGGACAGGCGGAGATACGCAGTATTTT.

The chain combines TRBV5-1 with TRBJ2-3; TRBD2 agrees at 9 bases. Trimming took 3 bases from V and 8 from J; bases not matched to a gene: 16. The CDR3 contains 17 residues. Germline V gene lookup returns CDR1 SGHRS and CDR2 YFSETQ. The CDR3 bases are TGCGCCAGCAGCTCGGACTCGGCGGGGGGGGGCAGTGGTACGCAGTATTTT. Translation gives CASSSDSAGGGSGTQYF.

The rearrangement links TRBV3-1 to TRBJ2-5; TRBD1 agrees at 10 bases. The germline gives CDR1 LGHDT, CDR2 YNNKEL (reference sequence). There are 16 residues in the CDR3. Germline trimming cut 3 bases from V and 5 bases from J; bases unmatched to any gene: 9. Here the CDR3 DNA reads TGTGCCAGCAGCCATTCCGGGACAGGGGATTTGGAGACCCAGTACTTC. Its translation is CASSHSGTGDLETQYF.

This clonotype came up a few times. V usage is TRBV12-3 or TRBV12-4 and J usage is TRBJ2-5; D call uncertain. The CDR3 is 13 residues long. The ends were cut back, 7 bases at V and 2 bases at J, with 11 bases in the middle. The CDR3 DNA reads TGTGCCAGCACCTTGGGCCGGCAAGAGACCCAGTACTTC. Translated, it gives CASTLGRQETQYF.

This clonotype has only a few counts. V usage is TRBV6-2 or TRBV6-3 and J usage is TRBJ2-4; TRBD2 matches at 10 bases. Germline V lookup: CDR1 MNHEY, CDR2 SVGEGT. The V gene end was trimmed by 4 bases and the J gene end by 6 bases; junction bases not matched to a gene: 21. This CDR3 contains 20 residues. CDR3 residues: CASSSTSGGATKRFINIQYF. The DNA for the CDR3 is TGTGCCAGCAGTTCCACGAGCGGGGGGGCCACGAAGCGCTTTATAAACATTCAGTACTTC.

The chain combines TRBV28 with TRBJ2-4; D is unresolved. Germline V gene data show CDR1 as MDHEN and CDR2 as SYDVKM. Trimming pared 5 bases from V and 0 bases from J, leaving 11 bases between. The CDR3 is made up of 15 amino acids. The CDR3 sequence: CASSPPKVAKNIQYF. As DNA, the CDR3 is TGTGCCAGCAGTCCCCCGAAGGTAGCCAAAAACATTCAGTACTTC.

J is TRBJ1-4 and V is TRBV6-2 or TRBV6-3; maybe TRBD1 (5 bases). The germline V and J ends were trimmed by 6 bases and 4 bases, with 15 bases remaining between them. The CDR3 is 15 residues long. Germline CDR1 reads MNHEY; CDR2 reads SVGEGT. The CDR3 reads CASSNPGRLNEKLFF. The CDR3 coding sequence is TGTGCCAGCAGCAACCCGGGACGGCTTAATGAAAAACTGTTTTTT.

About this clonotype: This could be a read error, since a much larger clone is one nucleotide away. The CDR3 DNA follows: TGTGCCAGCACCCTGGACAGGTCCCATGAGCAGTTCTTC. Residues: CASTLDRSHEQFF. The chain carries TRBV7-8 and TRBJ2-1, with 7 bases aligning to TRBD1. The CDR3 runs 13 residues. CDR1 and CDR2 from the germline V gene are SGHVS and FQNEAQ. Unmatched junction bases numbered 8, after V lost 7 bases and J lost 8 bases.

In its sample, this clonotype was seen a few times. This chain connects TRBV6-1 to TRBJ1-2; D is unclear. V gave up 0 bases and J gave up 4 bases, with 6 bases separating them. Germline CDR1 and CDR2: MNHNS and SASEGT. The CDR3 extends over 13 amino acids. The CDR3 nucleotides are TGTGCCAGCAGTGAAGCATCCGTCTATGGCTACACCTTC. It encodes CASSEASVYGYTF.

The rearrangement joins TRBV5-5 to TRBJ2-2, with a tentative D call TRBD1 (6 bases). V lost 0 bases to trimming and J lost 4 bases, with 10 bases between them. The CDR3 is 15 amino acids. Germline CDR1 and CDR2: SGHKS and YYEKEE (reference sequence). The CDR3 loop reads CASSLDGGFTGELFF. The CDR3 region has the DNA TGTGCCAGCAGCTTGGATGGGGGCTTCACCGGGGAGCTGTTTTTT.

The chain recombines TRBV27 with TRBJ2-5, with D perhaps matching TRBD1 or TRBD2 (6 bases each). The V and J ends lost 3 bases and 5 bases respectively, with 13 bases between them. The CDR3 length is 14 residues. Germline CDR1 MNHEY, CDR2 SMNVEV (reference sequence). CDR3 in DNA: TGTGCCAGCAGTTTTATTGGGGGGCGGGAGACCCAGTACTTC. Amino acid sequence: CASSFIGGRETQYF.